This T cell receptor (beta chain) was sequenced for a study of technical replicates of blood from a handful of donors. As regards this clone: Relative to the germline gene, one junction end is altered; a read error may explain this.

The length of the CDR3 is 11 residues. Germline CDR1 is DFQATT and CDR2 is SNEGSKA (reference sequence). Data came from immunoSEQ multiplex PCR; TCRdb stores just in-frame clones and leaves some out. This sample carries about 83,000 clones, 92% of them seen once, and the ten largest clones take 0.27%. The receptor was isolated from a human donor in good health. The chain carries TRBV20-1 and TRBJ1-2; maybe TRBD1 (5 bases). Sequences were obtained from T cells isolated from PBMCs. The CDR3 nucleotides read TGCAGTGCCAGAGAGGGGAGTGGCTACACCTTC. The encoded protein is CSAREGSGYTF.